This T cell receptor beta chain was recovered during a study of cytomegalovirus exposure and HLA in healthy donors. Both 60 Vbeta primers and 13 Jbeta primers went into the PCR. Libraries were prepared by immunoSEQ multiplex PCR; TCRdb keeps only in-frame clonotypes and omits some of them. The sample consists of approximately 100,000 clones, 75% to 90% of them appearing once. These donors counted as nominally healthy when sampled, but unrecorded immune exposures were likely. Trimming shortened V by 0 bases and J by 10 bases, and 26 bases separated the two germline ends. Germline CDR1 and CDR2: GTSNPN and SVGIG (reference sequence). CDR3 length equals 17 residues.

Sequencing was done on a sample of PBMCs. The rearrangement links TRBV30 to TRBJ2-3; tentatively, D is TRBD1 (5 bases). The TCR originated in a man aged 40-49 years in good health and CMV-seropositive. The CDR3 is CAWSVPRQRLVVSPQYF. Here the CDR3 DNA reads TGTGCCTGGAGTGTCCCGAGACAGCGCCTGGTCGTGAGTCCGCAGTATTTT. The complete variable domain, with remaining parts taken from reference TRBV30 and TRBJ2-3, reads SQTIHQWPATLVQPVGSPLSLECTVEGTSNPNLYWYRQAAGRGLQLLFYSVGIGQISSEVPQNLSASRPQDRQFILSSKKLLLSDSGFYLCAWSVPRQRLVVSPQYFGPGTRLTVL.